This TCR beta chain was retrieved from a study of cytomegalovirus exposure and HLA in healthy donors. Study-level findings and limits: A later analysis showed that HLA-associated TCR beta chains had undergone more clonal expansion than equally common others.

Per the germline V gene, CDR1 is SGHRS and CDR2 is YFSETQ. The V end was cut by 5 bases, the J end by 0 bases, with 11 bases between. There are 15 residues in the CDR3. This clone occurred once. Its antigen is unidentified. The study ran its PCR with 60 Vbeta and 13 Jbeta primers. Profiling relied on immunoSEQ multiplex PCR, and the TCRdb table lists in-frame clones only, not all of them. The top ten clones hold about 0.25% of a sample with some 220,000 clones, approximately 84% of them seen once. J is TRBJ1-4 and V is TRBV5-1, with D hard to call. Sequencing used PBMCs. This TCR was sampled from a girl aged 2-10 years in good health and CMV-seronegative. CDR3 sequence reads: CASRDTGATNEKLFF. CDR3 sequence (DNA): TGCGCCAGCAGGGATACGGGTGCAACTAATGAAAAACTGTTTTTT.